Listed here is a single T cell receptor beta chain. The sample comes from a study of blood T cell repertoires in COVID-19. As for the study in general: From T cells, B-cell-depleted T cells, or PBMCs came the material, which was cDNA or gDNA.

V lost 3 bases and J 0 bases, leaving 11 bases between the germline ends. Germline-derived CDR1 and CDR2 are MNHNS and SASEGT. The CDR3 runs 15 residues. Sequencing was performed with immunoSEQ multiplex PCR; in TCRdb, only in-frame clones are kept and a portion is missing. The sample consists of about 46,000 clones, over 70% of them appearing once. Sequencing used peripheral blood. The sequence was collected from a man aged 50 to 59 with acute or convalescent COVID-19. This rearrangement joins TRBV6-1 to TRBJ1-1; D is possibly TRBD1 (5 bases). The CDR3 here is CASSEAGVVNTEAFF. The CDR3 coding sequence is TGTGCCAGCAGTGAGGCGGGGGTCGTGAACACTGAAGCTTTCTTT.